This T cell receptor beta chain appears in the sequencing data of a study of shared clonotypes between healthy human individuals. Findings and limits, study-wide: Represented genetic and exposure-history diversity was restricted by having few donors.

Deep-level settings were used for running the assay. Evenly divided among several immunoSEQ plates was the genomic DNA of each subset. The assay was immunoSEQ multiplex PCR, and TCRdb's table has in-frame clones only and misses some. This sample has some 2,000,000 clones; almost 96% occur once, and the top ten carry approximately 0.13%. On this clone: Antigen specificity is unknown.

The germline V gene has CDR1 SGHRS and CDR2 YFSETQ. This CDR3 has 15 residues. V was pared by 5 bases and J by 5 bases, with 10 bases of the junction left unmatched. The chain employs TRBV5-1 and TRBJ2-5; 9 nucleotides align to TRBD1. Sequenced input: naive CD4+ T cells sorted from blood. Subset meaning: CD45RA+ positively selected. This sequence was found in a young man in good health. The CDR3 bases are TGCGCCAGCAGTCCGGACAGGGGAACGCGCGAGACCCAGTACTTC. It specifies CASSPDRGTRETQYF.